The clone carrying this TCR beta chain was seen ten or more times. V dropped 6 bases and J dropped 0 bases, with 23 bases sitting between them. There are 19 residues in the CDR3. Germline loops: CDR1 MDHEN, CDR2 SYDVKM. This sample is drawn from a study of T cells in Graves' hyperthyroidism and ophthalmopathy. The study enrolled patients aged 18 to 65 with newly diagnosed hyperthyroidism of under 2 months' duration. The investigators amplified TCR beta CDR3 regions from RNA transcripts. The HTBI set primed first-round TCR CDR3 RT-PCR. TCRdb fed the multiplex PCR reads into MiXCR, producing one record per CDR3 protein. The table includes some 460,000 distinct CDR3 sequences, 15% to 19% detected once.

The receptor comes from a woman aged 18-30 years with Graves' hyperthyroidism. This rearrangement joins TRBV28 to TRBJ2-2; TRBD2 is a possible D gene (6 bases). Sequenced material: blood. DNA for the CDR3: TGTGCCAGCAGGAACCCTAGGGGAAGGACTACCCCGAACACCGGGGAGCTGTTTTTT. It is translated as CASRNPRGRTTPNTGELFF. The full variable domain, rest sourced from reference TRBV28 and TRBJ2-2, is DVKVTQSSRYLVKRTGEKVFLECVQDMDHENMFWYRQDPGLGLRLIYFSYDVKMKEKGDIPEGYSVSREKKERFSLILESASTNQTSMYLCASRNPRGRTTPNTGELFFGEGSRLTVL.